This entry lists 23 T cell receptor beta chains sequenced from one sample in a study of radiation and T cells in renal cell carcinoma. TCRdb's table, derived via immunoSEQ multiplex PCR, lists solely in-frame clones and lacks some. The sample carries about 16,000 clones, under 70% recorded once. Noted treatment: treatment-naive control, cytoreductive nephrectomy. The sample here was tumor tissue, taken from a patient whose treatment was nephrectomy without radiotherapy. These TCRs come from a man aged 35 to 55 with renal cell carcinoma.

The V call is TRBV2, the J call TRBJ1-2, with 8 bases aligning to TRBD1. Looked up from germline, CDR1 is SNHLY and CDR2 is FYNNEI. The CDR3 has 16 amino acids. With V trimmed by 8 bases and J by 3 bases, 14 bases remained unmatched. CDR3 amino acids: CASLQIPTGADYGYTF. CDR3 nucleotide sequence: TGTGCCAGCCTCCAAATACCGACAGGGGCGGACTATGGCTACACCTTC.

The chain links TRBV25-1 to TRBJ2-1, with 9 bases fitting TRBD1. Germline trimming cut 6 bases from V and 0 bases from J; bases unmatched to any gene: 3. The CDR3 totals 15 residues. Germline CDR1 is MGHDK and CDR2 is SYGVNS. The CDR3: CASSETGGSYNEQFF. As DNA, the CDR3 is TGTGCCAGCAGCGAGACAGGGGGCTCCTACAATGAGCAGTTCTTC.

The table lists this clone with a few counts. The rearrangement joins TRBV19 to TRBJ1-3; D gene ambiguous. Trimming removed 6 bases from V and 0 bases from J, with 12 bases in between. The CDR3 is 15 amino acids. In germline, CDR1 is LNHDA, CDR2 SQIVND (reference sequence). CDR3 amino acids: CASRRDVSSGNTIYF. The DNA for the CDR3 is TGTGCCAGTAGGCGGGATGTCAGCTCTGGAAACACCATATATTTT.

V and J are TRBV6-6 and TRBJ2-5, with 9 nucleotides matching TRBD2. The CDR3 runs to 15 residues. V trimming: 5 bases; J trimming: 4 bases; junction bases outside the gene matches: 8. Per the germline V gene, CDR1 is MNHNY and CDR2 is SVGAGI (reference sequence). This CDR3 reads CASSPQAGGRETQYF. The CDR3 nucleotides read TGTGCCAGCAGTCCCCAGGCGGGGGGGCGAGAGACCCAGTACTTC.

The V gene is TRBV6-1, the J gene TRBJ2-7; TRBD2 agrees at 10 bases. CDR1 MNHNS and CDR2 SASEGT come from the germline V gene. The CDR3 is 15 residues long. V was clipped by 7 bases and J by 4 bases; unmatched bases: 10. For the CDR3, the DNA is TGTGCCAGCAATTTAGCGGGGGGCGGGATGTACGAGCAGTACTTC. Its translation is CASNLAGGGMYEQYF.

The CDR3 region is CASSRGSQANYGYTF. In nucleotides, the CDR3 is TGTGCCAGCAGTCGAGGGAGTCAAGCTAACTATGGCTACACCTTC. V usage is TRBV6-1 and J usage is TRBJ1-2, with D unresolved. CDR3 size: 15 residues. With 5 bases removed from V and 0 bases from J, the gap between germline ends came to 13 bases. The germline V gene has CDR1 MNHNS and CDR2 SASEGT.

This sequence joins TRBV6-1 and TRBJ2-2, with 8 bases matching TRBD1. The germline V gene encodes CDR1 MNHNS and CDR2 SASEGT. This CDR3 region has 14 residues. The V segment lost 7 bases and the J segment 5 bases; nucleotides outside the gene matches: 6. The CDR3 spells CASTTGAETGELFF. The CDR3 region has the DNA TGTGCCAGCACGACAGGGGCAGAGACCGGGGAGCTGTTTTTT.

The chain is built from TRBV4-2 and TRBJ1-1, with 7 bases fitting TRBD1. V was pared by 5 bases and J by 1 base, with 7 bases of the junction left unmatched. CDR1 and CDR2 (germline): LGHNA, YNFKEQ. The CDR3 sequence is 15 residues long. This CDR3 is CASSLGQTGNTEAFF. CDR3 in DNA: TGTGCCAGCAGCTTGGGACAGACGGGGAACACTGAAGCTTTCTTT.

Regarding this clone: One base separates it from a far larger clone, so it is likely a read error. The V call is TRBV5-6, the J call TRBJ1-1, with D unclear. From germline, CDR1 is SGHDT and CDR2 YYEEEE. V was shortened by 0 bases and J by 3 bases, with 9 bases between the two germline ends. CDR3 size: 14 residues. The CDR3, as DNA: TGTGCCAGCAGCTTGGCCGGCGGCTACACTGAAGCTTTCTTT. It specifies CASSLAGGYTEAFF.

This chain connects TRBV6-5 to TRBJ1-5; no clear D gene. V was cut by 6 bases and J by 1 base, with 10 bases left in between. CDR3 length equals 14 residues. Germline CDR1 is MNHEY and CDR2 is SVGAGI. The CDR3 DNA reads TGTGCCAGCAGCGTAGGCTTGAGCAATCAGCCCCAGCATTTT. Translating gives CASSVGLSNQPQHF.

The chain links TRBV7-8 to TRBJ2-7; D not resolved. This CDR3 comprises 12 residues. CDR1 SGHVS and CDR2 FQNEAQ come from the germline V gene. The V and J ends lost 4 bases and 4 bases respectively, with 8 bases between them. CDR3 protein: CASSSDIYEQYF. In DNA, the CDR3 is TGTGCCAGCAGCTCCGACATTTACGAGCAGTACTTC.

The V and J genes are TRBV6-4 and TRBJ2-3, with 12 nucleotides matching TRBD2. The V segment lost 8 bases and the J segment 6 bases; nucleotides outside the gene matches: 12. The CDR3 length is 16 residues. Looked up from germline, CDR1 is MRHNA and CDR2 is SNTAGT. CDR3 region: CASAKTLAGGPDTQYF. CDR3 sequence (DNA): TGTGCCAGCGCCAAGACCCTAGCGGGGGGGCCTGATACGCAGTATTTT.

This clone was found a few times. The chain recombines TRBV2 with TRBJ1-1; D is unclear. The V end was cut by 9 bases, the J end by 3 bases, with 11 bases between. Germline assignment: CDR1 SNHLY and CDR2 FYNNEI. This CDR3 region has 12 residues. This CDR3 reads CAREERDTEAFF. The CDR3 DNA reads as TGTGCCAGGGAAGAGAGGGACACTGAAGCTTTCTTT.

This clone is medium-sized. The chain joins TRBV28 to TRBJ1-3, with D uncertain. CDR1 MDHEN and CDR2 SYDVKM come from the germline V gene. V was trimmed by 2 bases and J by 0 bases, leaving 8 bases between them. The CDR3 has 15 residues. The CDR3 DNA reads TGTGCCAGCAGTTTAGGGCCATACTCTGGAAACACCATATATTTT. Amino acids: CASSLGPYSGNTIYF. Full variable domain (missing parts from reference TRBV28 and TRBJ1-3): DVKVTQSSRYLVKRTGEKVFLECVQDMDHENMFWYRQDPGLGLRLIYFSYDVKMKEKGDIPEGYSVSREKKERFSLILESASTNQTSMYLCASSLGPYSGNTIYFGEGSWLTVV.

Written as DNA, the CDR3 is TGTGCCAGCAGGGGGGAACTAGCGGGGATCCAAGAGACCCAGTACTTC. Translation gives CASRGELAGIQETQYF. The V call is TRBV5-4, the J call TRBJ2-5; 10 nucleotides line up with TRBD2. CDR1 is SGHNT, CDR2 YYREEE, per germline (reference sequence). The trim removed 5 bases at V and 1 base at J, leaving 8 bases unmatched. This CDR3 has 16 residues. Combining the CDR3 with reference TRBV5-4 and TRBJ2-5 gives the whole variable domain ETGVTQSPTHLIKTRGQQVTLRCSSQSGHNTVSWYQQALGQGPQFIFQYYREEENGRGNFPPRFSGLQFPNYSSELNVNALELDDSALYLCASRGELAGIQETQYFGPGTRLLVL.

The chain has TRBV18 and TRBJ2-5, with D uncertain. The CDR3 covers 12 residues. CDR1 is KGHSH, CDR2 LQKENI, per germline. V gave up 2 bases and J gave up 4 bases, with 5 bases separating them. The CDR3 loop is CASSPVAETQYF. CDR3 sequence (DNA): TGTGCCAGCTCACCAGTCGCAGAGACCCAGTACTTC.

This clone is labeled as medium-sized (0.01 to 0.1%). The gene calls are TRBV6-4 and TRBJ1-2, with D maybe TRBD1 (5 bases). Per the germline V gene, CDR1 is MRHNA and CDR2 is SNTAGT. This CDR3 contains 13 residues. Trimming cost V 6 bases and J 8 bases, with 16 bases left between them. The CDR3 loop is CASRNTGGDGYTF. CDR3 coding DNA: TGTGCCAGCAGGAACACGGGAGGGGACGGCTACACCTTC.

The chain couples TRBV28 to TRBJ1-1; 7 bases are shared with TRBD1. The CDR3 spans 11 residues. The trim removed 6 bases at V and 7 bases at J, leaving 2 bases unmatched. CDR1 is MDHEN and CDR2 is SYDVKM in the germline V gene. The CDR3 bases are TGTGCCAGCAGGACAGGGTTTGAAGCTTTCTTT. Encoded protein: CASRTGFEAFF.

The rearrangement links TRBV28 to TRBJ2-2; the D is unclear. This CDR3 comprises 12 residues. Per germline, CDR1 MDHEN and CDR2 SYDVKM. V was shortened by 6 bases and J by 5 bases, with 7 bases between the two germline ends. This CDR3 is CASRAGTGELFF. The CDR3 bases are TGTGCCAGCAGGGCCGGGACCGGGGAGCTGTTTTTT.

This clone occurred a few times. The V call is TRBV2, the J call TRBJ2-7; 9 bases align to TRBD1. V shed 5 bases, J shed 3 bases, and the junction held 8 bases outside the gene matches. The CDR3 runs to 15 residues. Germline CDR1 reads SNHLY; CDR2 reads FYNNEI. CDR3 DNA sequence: TGTGCCAGCAGTTTAGAAGGGACAGGGAGCTACGAGCAGTACTTC. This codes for CASSLEGTGSYEQYF.

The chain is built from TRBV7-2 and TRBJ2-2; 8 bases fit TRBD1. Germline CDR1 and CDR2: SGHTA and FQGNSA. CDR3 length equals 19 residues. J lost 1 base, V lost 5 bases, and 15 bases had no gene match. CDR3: CASSPSRTGLTLNTGELFF. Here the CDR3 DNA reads TGTGCCAGCAGCCCCTCGCGGACAGGGCTCACCTTGAACACCGGGGAGCTGTTTTTT. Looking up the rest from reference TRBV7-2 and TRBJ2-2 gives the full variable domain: GAGVSQSPSNKVTEKGKDVELRCDPISGHTALYWYRQSLGQGLEFLIYFQGNSAPDKSGLPSDRFSAERTGGSVSTLTIQRTQQEDSAVYLCASSPSRTGLTLNTGELFFGEGSRLTVL.

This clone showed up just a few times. The CDR3 protein is CASSNLLTADLGEAFF. CDR3 sequence (DNA): TGTGCCAGTAGTAACCTTTTGACTGCGGATTTGGGAGAAGCTTTCTTT. The chain carries TRBV19 and TRBJ1-1; no firm D call. The CDR3 covers 16 residues. Trimming stripped 4 bases from V and 8 bases from J, with 23 bases between. Germline-derived CDR1 and CDR2 are LNHDA and SQIVND (reference sequence).

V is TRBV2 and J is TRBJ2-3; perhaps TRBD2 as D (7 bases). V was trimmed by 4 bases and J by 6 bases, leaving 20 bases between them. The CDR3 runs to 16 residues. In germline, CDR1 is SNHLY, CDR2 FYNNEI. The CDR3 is CASSARVGGAGDTQYF. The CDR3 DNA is TGTGCCAGCAGTGCCCGAGTGGGGGGGGCAGGGGATACGCAGTATTTT.